The entry that follows covers one TCR beta chain sequence. This clone appeared a few times. This clone's antigen is unknown. No base quality values were provided; no much bigger clone lies one nucleotide off. These data are taken from a study of tumour-infiltrating T cells in Burkitt lymphoma (dated by TCRdb to 2019 to 2021). Regarding the research as a whole: Clinical outcome was correlated with TCR repertoire data, and overall and progression-free survival were found to be predicted by productive clonality independently of established prognosticators, including age at diagnosis.

Library construction relied on the immunoSEQ multiplex PCR assay. As stored in TCRdb, this immuneACCESS dataset retains in-frame rearrangements with V and J assigned. A fraction of the clones does not appear; measured against another copy, unresolved V genes explain less than half of the discrepancy, and the remainder lacks a known reason. The sample table holds 4,500 to 6,500 clones, of which 9.5% to 10% were seen once. The ten top clones hold 2.2% of the sample. The sample taken for sequencing was tumor tissue. The receptor's source is a human donor with diffuse large B-cell lymphoma.

The sequenced DNA is TGTGCCAGCAGCGTAGGGTCTAGCGGGGGGGCGGATACGCAGTATTTT. This gives the protein CASSVGSSGGADTQYF. The rearranged chain carries TRBV9 and TRBJ2-3, with TRBD2 identical over 12 junction bases. There are 16 amino acids in the CDR3, from cysteine to phenylalanine inclusive. The only DNA kept is the CDR3, 48 bases in frame from the first base. CDR1 and CDR2, looked up from the germline V gene, are SGDLS and YYNGEE. Unmatched junction bases come to 5, with V trimmed by 0 bases and J by 6 bases. Supplemented by the reference TRBV9 and TRBJ2-3 proteins around the CDR3, the complete variable domain is DSGVTQTPKHLITATGQRVTLRCSPRSGDLSVYWYQQSLDQGLQFLIQYYNGEERAKGNILERFSAQQFPDLHSELNLSSLELGDSALYFCASSVGSSGGADTQYFGPGTRLTVL.